One sample yielded the 2 T cell receptor beta chains listed below, sequenced in a study of T cells in Graves' hyperthyroidism and ophthalmopathy. From RNA transcripts, TCR beta CDR3 regions were amplified. With the HTBI primer set, the TCR CDR3 went through a first round of RT-PCR. A single record per CDR3 protein comes from TCRdb applying MiXCR to the multiplex PCR reads. The sample holds around 300,000 distinct CDR3 sequences, about 13% seen once. The source material was blood. Receptor source: a woman in her forties with Graves' hyperthyroidism.

At least ten counts were recorded for this clonotype. The gene calls are TRBV7-9 and TRBJ1-1; no clear D gene. This CDR3 region has 11 residues. V lost 4 bases and J lost 11, with 11 bases in between. Germline V gene data show CDR1 as SEHNR and CDR2 as FQNEAQ (reference sequence). The CDR3 protein is CASSSGIRAFF. CDR3 bases: TGTGCCAGCAGCTCCGGGATCCGGGCTTTCTTT.

This chain uses TRBV29-1 with TRBJ2-7; 8 bases map to TRBD1. The length of the CDR3 is 13 residues. The trim removed 3 bases at V and 6 bases at J, leaving 7 bases unmatched. Germline V gene lookup returns CDR1 SQVTM and CDR2 ANQGSEA. CDR3 nucleotides: TGCAGCGTTGAGTTAGACAGGGGCGGCGAGCAGTACTTC. This codes for CSVELDRGGEQYF.